The T cell receptor beta chain under discussion was sequenced for a study of Graves' ophthalmopathy and Graves' hyperthyroidism. Whole-study results and caveats: For separating ophthalmopathy from stable hyperthyroidism, a 13-signature model gave 85% to 90% sensitivity and approximately 80% specificity. Ophthalmopathy progression was predicted by the model at approximately 71% sensitivity and approximately 72% specificity.

Ophthalmopathy-affected donors exhibited moderate-to-severe activity, CAS ≥3, NOSPECS ≥4, and duration under 3 months. PBMCs were isolated by Ficoll-Paque density gradient centrifugation, using 7.5 to 10 ml of fresh peripheral blood as the starting material. The study amplified TCR beta CDR3 regions using RNA transcripts. The first round was an RT-PCR with HTBI primers, and the second round was a multiplex PCR. TCRdb processed the multiplex PCR reads anew with MiXCR; each CDR3 protein has one entry. The table has roughly 700,000 distinct CDR3 sequences, about 44% seen once; the top ten hold about 40%. V shed 6 bases and J shed 2 bases, with 10 bases lying between them. CDR1 is DFQATT and CDR2 is SNEGSKA in the germline V gene (reference sequence). The CDR3 spans 12 residues. This clonotype was picked up many times. The antigen remains undetermined.

This sequence joins TRBV20-1 and TRBJ2-5; either TRBD1 or TRBD2 may supply D (5 bases each). This receptor was taken from an adult man with Graves' ophthalmopathy. Material for sequencing was peripheral blood. CDR3 sequence (DNA): TGCAGTGCCTCCAGGGAGCAAGAGACCCAGTACTTC. Residues: CSASREQETQYF.